This TCR beta chain was sequenced in a study of blood T cell repertoires in COVID-19. Study information: In each case, the material was cDNA or gDNA derived from T cells, B-cell-depleted T cells, or PBMCs.

Source study methods: It was from reference gene primer amplification that nucleated cell counts were estimated. Libraries were prepared by immunoSEQ multiplex PCR; TCRdb keeps only in-frame clonotypes and omits some of them. That table gives V, J and clone size, and the DNA gave D and trimming. The sample records about 370,000 clones, about 87% being singletons. Enrollment of patients from Seattle took place during active infection, with longitudinal follow-up. Germline lookup yields CDR1 KGHSH and CDR2 LQKENI. Deletions cut 2 bases from V and 7 bases from J, with 11 bases between. The CDR3 consists of 14 residues.

The sample consisted of peripheral blood. This sequence joins TRBV18 and TRBJ1-4; D perhaps matches TRBD1 (5 bases). The source is a woman younger than 45 with COVID-19, enrolled during active disease. CDR3 bases: TGTGCCAGCTCACCAGGAACCGGGGGTGAAAAACTGTTTTTT. This sequence encodes CASSPGTGGEKLFF. Complete variable domain (other parts from reference TRBV18 and TRBJ1-4): NAGVMQNPRHLVRRRGQEARLRCSPMKGHSHVYWYRQLPEEGLKFMVYLQKENIIDESGMPKERFSAEFPKEGPSILRIQQVVRGDSAAYFCASSPGTGGEKLFFGSGTQLSVL.